This T cell receptor beta chain was identified during a study of T-cell reconstitution after alpha-beta-depleted transplantation in children (dated by TCRdb to 2016 to 2017). With regard to the full study: The study quantitatively tracked T-cell immune reconstitution after TCRalphabeta/CD19-depleted allogeneic hematopoietic cell transplantation in children using TCR repertoire profiling.

In regard to this clonotype: Its specific antigen is unknown. Base-call qualities are not available, and no considerably larger clone is one nucleotide away.

V has 6 bases trimmed and J has 3 bases trimmed; junction bases matching no gene number 11. As encoded in the germline V gene, CDR1 is SQVTM while CDR2 is ANQGSEA. Including the terminal cysteine and phenylalanine, the CDR3 comprises 14 residues. CDR3 DNA is the only sequence kept; it has 42 bases, read in frame from the first base. Library method: PCR. Reads for this sample came from an Illumina HiSeq 2500. TCR library preparation used molecular barcoding, with unique molecular identifiers applied to normalize quantification of the TCRbeta repertoire. TCRdb handled the public reads itself, with Q25 trimming in fastp and clone calling in MiXCR, and kept productive beta chains. Entries that share a CDR3 protein sequence are merged under the most common genes and DNA. In all, the sample holds about 540,000 distinct CDR3 sequences, and approximately 20% of those were seen once. The ten largest clonotypes hold around 3.3% of the sample.

The V gene is TRBV29-1 and the J gene is TRBJ2-7; 7 central nucleotides agree with TRBD2. The specimen comprised PBMCs from the stem cell graft donor, sampled from the stem cell graft. The clonotype originates from a human donor who donated a stem cell graft to a child with acute lymphoblastic leukemia. The CDR3 loop reads CSVSSGARVYEQYF. The sequenced DNA is TGCAGCGTCTCCAGCGGGGCCCGAGTCTACGAGCAGTACTTC.